This T cell receptor (beta chain) was recorded in a study of blood T cells in healthy people across ages. Germline values: CDR1 SGHRS, CDR2 YFSETQ. Trimming took 2 bases from V and 3 from J, leaving 11 bases between them. The CDR3 is 14 amino acids. The use of a sample-barcoded 5' primer and a J-beta primer mix characterized a second PCR of roughly 7 to 11 cycles. TCRdb processed the 5' RACE reads anew with MiXCR; each CDR3 protein has one entry. The data show almost 1 million distinct CDR3 sequences, roughly half seen once. The origin of this receptor is a woman aged 55-69 years in good health. The chain is built from TRBV5-1 and TRBJ2-5; no firm D call. Sequenced sample: blood. CDR3 amino acids: CASSFLVAEETQYF. In DNA form, the CDR3 reads TGCGCCAGCAGCTTTTTGGTTGCGGAAGAGACCCAGTACTTC.